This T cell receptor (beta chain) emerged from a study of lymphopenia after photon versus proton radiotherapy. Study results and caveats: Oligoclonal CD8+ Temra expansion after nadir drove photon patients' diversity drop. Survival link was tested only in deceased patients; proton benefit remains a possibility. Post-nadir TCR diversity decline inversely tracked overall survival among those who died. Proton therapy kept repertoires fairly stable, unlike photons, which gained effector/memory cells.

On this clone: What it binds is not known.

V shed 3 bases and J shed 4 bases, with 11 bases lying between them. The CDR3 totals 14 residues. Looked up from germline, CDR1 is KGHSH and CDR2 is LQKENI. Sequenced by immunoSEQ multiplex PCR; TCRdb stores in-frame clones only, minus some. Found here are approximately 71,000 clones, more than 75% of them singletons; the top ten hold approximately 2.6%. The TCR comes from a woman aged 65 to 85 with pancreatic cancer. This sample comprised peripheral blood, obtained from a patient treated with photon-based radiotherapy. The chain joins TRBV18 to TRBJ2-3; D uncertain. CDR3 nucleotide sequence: TGTGCCAGCTCACCCACTCACCCTGCAGATACGCAGTATTTT. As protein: CASSPTHPADTQYF.